A selection of T cell receptor beta chains follows, all from one sample in a study of T cells after yellow fever vaccination. TCRdb reprocessed the 5' RACE reads with MiXCR, giving one entry per CDR3 protein. The table lists 70,000 or so distinct CDR3 sequences, approximately 6.2% of them singletons. This specimen was CD4+ T cells sorted from PBMCs, taken less than 16 days after the first yellow fever vaccination. The receptors derive from a man between 18 and 29 years old who received the YFV17D yellow fever vaccine. Both conserved end residues are part of each CDR3. A D gene is named only where the DNA matches it firmly. Expanded clones are given a class, and other clones once, few, many or no size at all.

V gene	D gene	clone size	J gene	CDR3 DNA	CDR3 protein
TRBV7-2	.	many	TRBJ1-1	TGTGCCAGCAGCTTAGGGGCAGGGATGAACACTGAAGCTTTCTTT	CASSLGAGMNTEAFF
TRBV12-3/TRBV12-4	.	many	TRBJ2-3	TGTGCCAGCAGTTTGAACCACCAGAGCACAGATACGCAGTATTTT	CASSLNHQSTDTQYF
TRBV5-6	TRBD1	.	TRBJ2-5	TGTGCCAGCAGCCCCGGACAGGGGGCGACGGAGACCCAGTACTTC	CASSPGQGATETQYF
TRBV5-1	.	many	TRBJ2-4	TGCGCCAGCAGCGGCCAGGGAAACATTCAGTACTTC	CASSGQGNIQYF
TRBV20-1	.	many	TRBJ1-2	TGCAGTGCTAGGGGAGGGGACGGGGCTAACTATGGCTACACCTTC	CSARGGDGANYGYTF
TRBV5-1	.	many	TRBJ2-7	TGCGCCAGCAGCTTGGGGGGAGGCAACGCGATTTACGAGCAGTACTTC	CASSLGGGNAIYEQYF
TRBV5-4	TRBD2	few	TRBJ2-5	TGTGCCAGCAGCAAAAAAAAAGATACTAGCGGGGTCCAAGAGACCCAGTACTTC	CASSKKKDTSGVQETQYF
TRBV7-3	TRBD2	many	TRBJ2-2	TGTGCCAGCAGCGTTCGCGGGGGGGCCGGCGGGGAGCTGTTTTTT	CASSVRGGAGGELFF
TRBV12-3/TRBV12-4	.	many	TRBJ2-1	TGTGCCAGCAGTTATACCGGGGGGCACAATGAGCAGTTCTTC	CASSYTGGHNEQFF
TRBV7-9	.	few	TRBJ2-3	TGTGCCAGCAGCTTTCCCCCCCCAGATACGCAGTATTTT	CASSFPPPDTQYF
TRBV7-9	.	many	TRBJ2-6	TGTGCCAGCAGCTTCGAAGGGGACTCTGGGGCCAACGTCCTGACTTTC	CASSFEGDSGANVLTF
TRBV12-3/TRBV12-4	.	many	TRBJ2-5	TGTGCCAGCAGCCGACGGGTGTACGGGGTGGAGACCCAGTACTTC	CASSRRVYGVETQYF
TRBV20-1	.	.	TRBJ1-2	TGCAGTGCTAGAGATCCCGGGGTCTATGGCTACACCTTC	CSARDPGVYGYTF
TRBV12-3/TRBV12-4	TRBD2	.	TRBJ2-1	TGTGCCTTCACCGGGACTAGCGGGGGCCCCAGCTCCTACAATGAGCAGTTCTTC	CAFTGTSGGPSSYNEQFF
TRBV18	TRBD1	many	TRBJ2-7	TGTGCCAGCTCACCAAGGACAGGGAACTCCTACGAGCAGTACTTC	CASSPRTGNSYEQYF
TRBV10-3	.	many	TRBJ1-3	TGTGCCAGTATTCCAGCGTCCGGAAACACCATATATTTT	CASIPASGNTIYF
TRBV18	.	many	TRBJ2-6	TGTGCCAGCTCTAGTACAGGCTCTGGGGCCAACGTCCTGACTTTC	CASSSTGSGANVLTF
TRBV20-1	.	many	TRBJ2-5	TGCAGTGCTAAGGGGGGGACCGGAGAGACCCAGTACTTC	CSAKGGTGETQYF
TRBV5-1	.	many	TRBJ1-2	TGCGCCAGCAGCTCCGAATCTAACTATGGCTACACCTTC	CASSSESNYGYTF
TRBV7-2	TRBD2	many	TRBJ2-5	TGTGCCAGCAGCTTATACGGGGGGGAAGGGACCCAGTACTTC	CASSLYGGEGTQYF
TRBV5-1	TRBD1	many	TRBJ2-3	TGCGCCAGCAAAGGACAGGACACAGATACGCAGTATTTT	CASKGQDTDTQYF
TRBV5-1	TRBD2	many	TRBJ2-5	TGCGCCAGCAGCTTGCCCGCTGGCGGGGGGCGCCAAGAGACCCAGTACTTC	CASSLPAGGGRQETQYF
TRBV19	.	many	TRBJ2-2	TGTGCCAGTAGTATCCGGGACACCGGGGAGCTGTTTTTT	CASSIRDTGELFF
TRBV19	.	many	TRBJ2-1	TGTGCCAGTAGTGCCTCGGGGAGTAATCTCTACAATGAGCAGTTCTTC	CASSASGSNLYNEQFF
TRBV7-2	.	many	TRBJ2-3	TGTGCCAGCAGCTCCCCGGCCGGACAGTTCACAGATACGCAGTATTTT	CASSSPAGQFTDTQYF
TRBV18	.	many	TRBJ2-5	TGTGCCAGCTCACCCGGGGTACGAGAGACCCAGTACTTC	CASSPGVRETQYF
TRBV4-2	.	many	TRBJ1-4	TGTGCCAGCAGCGAAGTGGGGCGAACTAATGAAAAACTGTTTTTT	CASSEVGRTNEKLFF
TRBV6-2/TRBV6-3	.	many	TRBJ1-5	TGTGCCAGCAGTTACGGGGGAAGACATAGCAATCAGCCCCAGCATTTT	CASSYGGRHSNQPQHF
TRBV5-4	TRBD2	few	TRBJ2-1	TGTGCCAGCAGCGCCGGGGGGGCTAGCGCCTACAATGAGCAGTTCTTC	CASSAGGASAYNEQFF
TRBV5-1	TRBD1	many	TRBJ2-3	TGCGCCAGCAGCTGGGGGACAGGGGACCAAAATACGCAGTATTTT	CASSWGTGDQNTQYF
TRBV6-2/TRBV6-3	.	many	TRBJ2-6	TGTGCCAGCAGTCATCGCGGAGCCTACTCTGGGGCCAACGTCCTGACTTTC	CASSHRGAYSGANVLTF
TRBV4-2	TRBD1	many	TRBJ2-1	TGTGCCAGCAGCCAATCGGGGGACAGGGGTGAGCAGTTCTTC	CASSQSGDRGEQFF